The rows below give T cell receptor beta chains drawn from one sample of a study of blood T cell repertoires in COVID-19. Using immunoSEQ multiplex PCR, the repertoire was profiled, and TCRdb retains in-frame clones only, with some absent. The data hold under 300,000 clones, with 80% to 90% observed a single time. Sample: PBMCs or T cells enriched from blood (not recorded which). Source of these receptors: a woman younger than 30 who had recovered from COVID-19. Each CDR3 is given with its conserved first and last residue. The D gene is left open where the match is weak. Only some rows state a clone size, as once, few, many or a class for expanded clones.

abundance,j_gene,v_gene,d_gene,CDR3nt,CDR3aa
.,TRBJ1-4,TRBV5-6,TRBD1,TGTGCCAGCAGCTCGGGACAGGGTGGTGAAAAACTGTTTTTT,CASSSGQGGEKLFF
.,TRBJ1-5,TRBV7-8,.,TGTGCCAGCAGCTTAAGCGGGAATCAGCCCCAGCATTTT,CASSLSGNQPQHF
.,TRBJ1-2,TRBV28,.,TGTGCCAGCAGTTCTAATCTTGGTCTATATGGCTACACCTTC,CASSSNLGLYGYTF
.,TRBJ1-1,TRBV15,.,TGTGCCACCAGTTCGGGGGTTACTGAAGCTTTCTTT,CATSSGVTEAFF
.,TRBJ2-7,TRBV11-2,.,TGTGCCAGCAGCTTGTCGTACTCCTACGAGCAGTACTTC,CASSLSYSYEQYF
.,TRBJ1-5,TRBV12-3/TRBV12-4,.,TGTGCCAGCAGTTCCGGGGATCAGCCCCAGCATTTT,CASSSGDQPQHF
few,TRBJ2-1,TRBV28,.,TGTGCCACCCGACCGACTGGGGCTGATGAGCAGTTCTTC,CATRPTGADEQFF
.,TRBJ1-5,TRBV19,TRBD1,TGTGCCAGTACCATCCAGGGGGCGCGGCCCAATCAGCCCCAGCATTTT,CASTIQGARPNQPQHF
.,TRBJ2-7,TRBV30,TRBD1,TGTGCCTGGAGGCCACAGGGGGCTGTCGAGCAGTACTTC,CAWRPQGAVEQYF
once,TRBJ1-2,TRBV28,TRBD1,TGTGCCAGCGCCAGGGGGAGCGTGGGAGGCTACACCTTC,CASARGSVGGYTF
.,TRBJ2-1,TRBV5-1,TRBD2,TGCGCCAGCAGCTTGGATCTCCGGGGGGGATACAATGAGCAGTTCTTC,CASSLDLRGGYNEQFF
once,TRBJ1-1,TRBV18,TRBD1,TGTGCCAGCTCGTCGGGACAGAGCGAACTAAGTGAAGCTTTCTTT,CASSSGQSELSEAFF
.,TRBJ1-2,TRBV29-1,.,TGCAGCGTCTTAAACTATGGCTACACCTTC,CSVLNYGYTF
once,TRBJ1-1,TRBV4-1,.,TGCGCCAGCAGCCAAGAAACGGGGAACACTGAAGCTTTCTTT,CASSQETGNTEAFF
few,TRBJ1-1,TRBV7-3,.,TGTGCCAGCAGCTTAACTAGGCGGGGCCTGAACACTGAAGCTTTCTTT,CASSLTRRGLNTEAFF
many,TRBJ1-1,TRBV3-1/TRBV3-2,TRBD1,TGTGCCAGCAGCCAAGCGGCAACAGGGGACACTGAAGCTTTCTTT,CASSQAATGDTEAFF
.,TRBJ1-2,TRBV7-9,TRBD1,TGTGCCAGCAGCTTACTCCGACAGGGAAACTATGGCTACACCTTC,CASSLLRQGNYGYTF
.,TRBJ2-1,TRBV10-1,.,TGCGCCAGCAGTGAGTCTGGATACGGGTCCCCTAATGAGCAGTTCTTC,CASSESGYGSPNEQFF
.,TRBJ2-3,TRBV4-1,.,TGCGCCAGCGGGGCTACCACAGATACGCAGTATTTT,CASGATTDTQYF
.,TRBJ2-3,TRBV11-3,.,TGTGCCAGCAGCTTGGGCAGGACTAGCACAGATACGCAGTATTTT,CASSLGRTSTDTQYF
.,TRBJ1-6,TRBV19,.,TGTGCCACTAAGCGCGACAGAAGGGGATTTGGGAATTCACCCCTCCACTTT,CATKRDRRGFGNSPLHF
.,TRBJ1-2,TRBV5-1,TRBD1,TGCGCCAGCAGCTTGGGACAGGGTGGTAAGGATGGCTACACCTTC,CASSLGQGGKDGYTF
.,TRBJ2-5,TRBV5-1,TRBD1,TGCGCCAGCAGCTGGGGACAGGGGAAAGAGACCCAGTACTTC,CASSWGQGKETQYF
.,TRBJ2-7,TRBV5-1,TRBD1,TGCGCCAGCAGCTCCGGACAGGGTACTGTCGAGCAGTACTTC,CASSSGQGTVEQYF
.,TRBJ2-1,TRBV2,.,TGTGCCAGCAGTGAATGGAGGGGCCTCTCCTACAATGAGCAGTTCTTC,CASSEWRGLSYNEQFF
.,TRBJ2-7,TRBV5-4,TRBD1,TGTGCCAGCAGTCAAAAGACAGGGGGGGCCGAGCAGTACTTC,CASSQKTGGAEQYF
.,TRBJ1-1,TRBV25-1,TRBD1,TGTGCCAGCAGTGCGACAGGGCTCACTGAAGCTTTCTTT,CASSATGLTEAFF
once,TRBJ1-2,TRBV5-4,.,TGTGCCAGCAGCTTGGGGGGCGCCGGCTATGGCTACACCTTC,CASSLGGAGYGYTF
.,TRBJ2-1,TRBV3-1/TRBV3-2,TRBD2,TGTGCCAGCAGCCGACAGCGGGGGACGGGTGAGCAGTTCTTC,CASSRQRGTGEQFF
.,TRBJ1-2,TRBV19,.,TGTGCCAGTGCCGAGACAGCAAACTATGGCTACACCTTC,CASAETANYGYTF
.,TRBJ1-3,TRBV5-4,.,TGTGCCAGCAGCCCCGATTCCATTGGCGGGTCTGGAAACACCATATATTTT,CASSPDSIGGSGNTIYF
.,TRBJ1-2,TRBV14,.,TGTGCCAGCAGTCAGACAGAACACTATGGCTACACCTTC,CASSQTEHYGYTF
.,TRBJ1-5,TRBV10-2,TRBD1,TGCGCCAGCCGACGACAGGGAGGCAATCAGCCCCAGCATTTT,CASRRQGGNQPQHF
.,TRBJ2-2,TRBV24-1,.,TGTGCCACCAGTGCCCGGACCGGGGAGCTGTTTTTT,CATSARTGELFF
.,TRBJ1-2,TRBV6-8,.,TGTGCCAGCACCTACCCGGGGGGACCTTATGGCTACACCTTC,CASTYPGGPYGYTF
.,TRBJ1-1,TRBV3-1/TRBV3-2,.,TGTGCCAGCAGCCGGGCAGACCGCGTGAACACTGAAGCTTTCTTT,CASSRADRVNTEAFF
once,TRBJ2-1,TRBV27,TRBD1,TGTGCCAGCAGTCAGGGGACAGGGGGCCGACACGGGAATGAGCAGTTCTTC,CASSQGTGGRHGNEQFF
.,TRBJ1-2,TRBV5-4,.,TGTGCCAGCAGCTTGCAACAGACTAACTATGGCTACACCTTC,CASSLQQTNYGYTF
.,TRBJ1-5,TRBV29-1,TRBD1,TGCAGCGCCCACCGGACAGGGAAATCGGTATTGCCTCAGCCCCAGCATTTT,CSAHRTGKSVLPQPQHF
.,TRBJ2-2,TRBV5-1,TRBD2,TGCGCCAGCAGCGCGACTAGCGGGGGAGCCGGGGAGCTGTTTTTT,CASSATSGGAGELFF
.,TRBJ1-4,TRBV6-2/TRBV6-3,.,TGTGCCAGCAGTTATGATTATGGAGGGCATGAAAAACTGTTTTTT,CASSYDYGGHEKLFF
.,TRBJ2-3,TRBV4-1,TRBD2,TGCGCCAGCAGCCAAGGGCTAGCGGGGTCCACAGATACGCAGTATTTT,CASSQGLAGSTDTQYF
.,TRBJ2-3,TRBV4-2,TRBD2,TGTGCCAGCGCCGGCCGCGGGGGTAGCACAGATACGCAGTATTTT,CASAGRGGSTDTQYF
.,TRBJ1-6,TRBV9,TRBD1,TGTGCCAGCAGCGGTACAGGGGTTTTGAATTCACCCCTCCACTTT,CASSGTGVLNSPLHF
.,TRBJ2-3,TRBV7-9,.,TGTGCCAGCAGCTTACGGGTCCCGCCCGCAGATACGCAGTATTTT,CASSLRVPPADTQYF
once,TRBJ2-2,TRBV18,TRBD2,TGTGCCAGCTCACCACGTCGGGGGGACACCGGGGAGCTGTTTTTT,CASSPRRGDTGELFF
.,TRBJ1-2,TRBV10-3,TRBD1,TGTGCCATCAGTGAGCCGGGACAGTTTGACTATGGCTACACCTTC,CAISEPGQFDYGYTF
once,TRBJ1-5,TRBV18,TRBD1,TGTGCCAGCTCACCAGTGGCAGGGCAGGGGGAACAGCCCCAGCATTTT,CASSPVAGQGEQPQHF
few,TRBJ2-2,TRBV6-5,TRBD1,TGTGCCAGCAGTCGGACAGGGGGCGGCACCGGGGAGCTGTTTTTT,CASSRTGGGTGELFF
.,TRBJ2-5,TRBV7-9,TRBD2,TGTGCCAGCAGCTTTACCGGGACTAGCGGCCCAGAGACCCAGTACTTC,CASSFTGTSGPETQYF
.,TRBJ1-2,TRBV5-6,TRBD1,TGTGCCAGCAGCGCGACAGGGGCAGCTGGCTACACCTTC,CASSATGAAGYTF
.,TRBJ1-1,TRBV7-9,TRBD1,TGTGCCAGCAGCTTCGTTACAGGGGGCGCTTCGGCTGAAGCTTTCTTT,CASSFVTGGASAEAFF
.,TRBJ2-1,TRBV7-3,.,TGTGCCAGCAGCAACCCAGGACAGTTTGGCAATGAGCAGTTCTTC,CASSNPGQFGNEQFF
.,TRBJ2-1,TRBV2,.,TGTGCCAGCAGTGAAATCAGTTACAATGAGCAGTTCTTC,CASSEISYNEQFF
.,TRBJ2-2,TRBV7-6,TRBD2,TGTGCCAGCAGCGTCAGCCGGGGGGGGAACACCGGGGAGCTGTTTTTT,CASSVSRGGNTGELFF
.,TRBJ1-2,TRBV18,TRBD1,TGTGCCAGCTCACCGGGACAGGGGGCGGACTATGGCTACACCTTC,CASSPGQGADYGYTF
.,TRBJ2-1,TRBV5-1,TRBD1,TGCGCCAGCAGCCCCGGACAGGGCTACAATGAGCAGTTCTTC,CASSPGQGYNEQFF
few,TRBJ1-2,TRBV18,TRBD1,TGTGCCAGCTCACCACGGGGACAGGGGGCTGATGGCTACACCTTC,CASSPRGQGADGYTF